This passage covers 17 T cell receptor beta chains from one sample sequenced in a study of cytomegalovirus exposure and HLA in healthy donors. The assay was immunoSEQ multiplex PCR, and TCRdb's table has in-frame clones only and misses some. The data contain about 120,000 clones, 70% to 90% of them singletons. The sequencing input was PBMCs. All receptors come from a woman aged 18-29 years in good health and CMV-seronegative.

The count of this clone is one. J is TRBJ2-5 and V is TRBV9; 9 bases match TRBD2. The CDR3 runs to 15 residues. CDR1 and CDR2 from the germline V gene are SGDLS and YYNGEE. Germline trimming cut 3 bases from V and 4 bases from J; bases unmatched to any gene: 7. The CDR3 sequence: CASSALAGPTETQYF. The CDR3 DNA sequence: TGTGCCAGCAGCGCCCTAGCGGGGCCCACAGAGACCCAGTACTTC.

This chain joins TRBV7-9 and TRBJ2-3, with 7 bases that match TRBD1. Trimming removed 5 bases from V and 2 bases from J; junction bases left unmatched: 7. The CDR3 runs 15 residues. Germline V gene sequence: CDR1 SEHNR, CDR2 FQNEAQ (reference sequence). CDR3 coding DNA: TGTGCCAGCAGCCTGACGACAGGGATCACAGATACGCAGTATTTT. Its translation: CASSLTTGITDTQYF.

In DNA form, the CDR3 reads TGTGCCAGCAGTTACAGGGGGCGGGCCTACGAGCAGTACTTC. Translation gives CASSYRGRAYEQYF. The chain is built from TRBV6-5 and TRBJ2-7; 7 positions match TRBD1. The CDR3 spans 14 residues. With V trimmed by 2 bases and J by 2 bases, 3 bases remained unmatched. Germline lookup yields CDR1 MNHEY and CDR2 SVGAGI.

The CDR3 coding sequence is TGTGCCAGCAGCCCCCCTAGGACAGGGGGCGTTTCGGCTTTCTTT. Translated: CASSPPRTGGVSAFF. The chain employs TRBV6-5 and TRBJ1-1; 11 positions match TRBD1. Losses at the gene ends were 6 bases for V and 11 bases for J; bases not matched to a gene: 14. This CDR3 comprises 15 residues. Germline CDR1 is MNHEY and CDR2 is SVGAGI.

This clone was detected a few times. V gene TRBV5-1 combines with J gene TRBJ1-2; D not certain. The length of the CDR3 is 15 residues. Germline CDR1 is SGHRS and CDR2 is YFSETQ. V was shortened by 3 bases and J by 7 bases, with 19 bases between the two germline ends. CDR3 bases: TGCGCCAGCAGCTCGTGGGGAGATGGATATGGTGGCTACACCTTC. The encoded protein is CASSSWGDGYGGYTF.

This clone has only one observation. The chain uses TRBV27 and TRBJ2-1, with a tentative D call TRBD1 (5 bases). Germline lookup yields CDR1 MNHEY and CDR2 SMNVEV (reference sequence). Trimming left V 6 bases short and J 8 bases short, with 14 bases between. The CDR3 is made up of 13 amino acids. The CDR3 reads CASRHYQGYEQFF. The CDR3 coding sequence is TGTGCCAGCAGGCACTACCAGGGCTATGAGCAGTTCTTC.

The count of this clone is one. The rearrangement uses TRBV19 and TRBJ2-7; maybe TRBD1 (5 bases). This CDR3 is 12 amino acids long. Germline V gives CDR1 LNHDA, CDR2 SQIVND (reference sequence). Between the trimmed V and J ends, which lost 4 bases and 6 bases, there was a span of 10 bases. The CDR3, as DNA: TGTGCCAGTAGTAGCCAGGGATCCGAGCAGTACTTC. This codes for CASSSQGSEQYF.

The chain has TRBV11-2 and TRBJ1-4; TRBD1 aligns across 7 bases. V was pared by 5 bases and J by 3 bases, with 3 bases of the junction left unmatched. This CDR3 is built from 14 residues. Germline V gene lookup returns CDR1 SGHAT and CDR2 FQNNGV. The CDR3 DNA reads TGTGCCAGCAGCCTCGGGACAGCTAATGAAAAACTGTTTTTT. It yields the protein CASSLGTANEKLFF.

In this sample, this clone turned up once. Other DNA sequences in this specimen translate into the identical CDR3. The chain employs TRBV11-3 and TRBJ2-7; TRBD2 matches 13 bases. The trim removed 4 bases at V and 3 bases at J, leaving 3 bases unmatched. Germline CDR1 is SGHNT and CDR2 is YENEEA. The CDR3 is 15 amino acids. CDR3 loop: CASSSRTSGSYEQYF. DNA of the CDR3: TGTGCCAGCAGCTCCAGGACTAGCGGGAGCTACGAGCAGTACTTC.

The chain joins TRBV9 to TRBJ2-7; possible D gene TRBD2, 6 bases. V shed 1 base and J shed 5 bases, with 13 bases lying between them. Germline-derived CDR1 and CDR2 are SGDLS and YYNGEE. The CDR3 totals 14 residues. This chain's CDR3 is CASSVNGGSDEQYF. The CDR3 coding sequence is TGTGCCAGCAGCGTAAATGGGGGGTCCGACGAGCAGTACTTC.

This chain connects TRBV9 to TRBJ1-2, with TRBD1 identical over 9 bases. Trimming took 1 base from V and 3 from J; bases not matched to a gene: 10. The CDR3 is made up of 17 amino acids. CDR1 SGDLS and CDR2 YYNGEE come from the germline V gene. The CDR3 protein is CASSVNGVTGGHYGYTF. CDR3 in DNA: TGTGCCAGCAGCGTAAATGGGGTGACAGGGGGGCACTATGGCTACACCTTC.

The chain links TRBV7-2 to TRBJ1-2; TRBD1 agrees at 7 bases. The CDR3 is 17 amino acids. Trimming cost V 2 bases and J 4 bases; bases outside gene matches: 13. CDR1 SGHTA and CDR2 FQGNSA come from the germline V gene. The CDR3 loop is CASSLSLRGAGVYGYTF. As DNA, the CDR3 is TGTGCCAGCAGCTTATCTCTCAGGGGGGCAGGAGTCTATGGCTACACCTTC.

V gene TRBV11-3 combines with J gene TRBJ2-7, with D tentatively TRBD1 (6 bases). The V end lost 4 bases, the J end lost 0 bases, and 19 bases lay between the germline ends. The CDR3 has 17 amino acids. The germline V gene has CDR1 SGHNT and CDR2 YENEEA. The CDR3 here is CASSSRGQGASSYEQYF. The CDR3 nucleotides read TGTGCCAGCAGCTCCCGGGGACAAGGAGCGAGCTCCTACGAGCAGTACTTC. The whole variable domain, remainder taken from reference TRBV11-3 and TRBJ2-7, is EAGVVQSPRYKIIEKKQPVAFWCNPISGHNTLYWYLQNLGQGPELLIRYENEEAVDDSQLPKDRFSAERLKGVDSTLKIQPAELGDSAVYLCASSSRGQGASSYEQYFGPGTRLTVT.

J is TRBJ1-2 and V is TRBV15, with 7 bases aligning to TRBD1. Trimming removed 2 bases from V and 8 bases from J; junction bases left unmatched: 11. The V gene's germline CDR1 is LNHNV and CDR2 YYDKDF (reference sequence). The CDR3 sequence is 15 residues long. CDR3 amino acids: CATSRRETGDRGYTF. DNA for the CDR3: TGTGCCACCAGCAGAAGAGAAACAGGGGATCGGGGCTACACCTTC. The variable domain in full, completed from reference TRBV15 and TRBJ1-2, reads DAMVIQNPRYQVTQFGKPVTLSCSQTLNHNVMYWYQQKSSQAPKLLFHYYDKDFNNEADTPDNFQSRRPNTSFCFLDIRSPGLGDTAMYLCATSRRETGDRGYTFGSGTRLTVV.

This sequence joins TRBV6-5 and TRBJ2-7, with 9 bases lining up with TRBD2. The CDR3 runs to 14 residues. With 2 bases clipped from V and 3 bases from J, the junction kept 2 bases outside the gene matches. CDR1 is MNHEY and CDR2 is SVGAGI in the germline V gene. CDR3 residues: CASSYAGGSYEQYF. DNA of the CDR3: TGTGCCAGCAGTTACGCGGGAGGGAGCTACGAGCAGTACTTC.

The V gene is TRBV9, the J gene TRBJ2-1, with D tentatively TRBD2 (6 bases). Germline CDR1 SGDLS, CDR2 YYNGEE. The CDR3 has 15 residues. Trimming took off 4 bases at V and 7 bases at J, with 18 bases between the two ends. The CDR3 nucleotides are TGTGCCAGCAGCAGAGGAGGTAGCGGATCAAATGAGCAGTTCTTC. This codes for CASSRGGSGSNEQFF.

The CDR3 region is CASSLVGAAKNIQYF. CDR3 DNA: TGTGCCAGCAGCTTAGTAGGGGCTGCCAAAAACATTCAGTACTTC. This chain joins TRBV11-3 and TRBJ2-4; possibly TRBD1 for D (5 bases). Per germline, CDR1 SGHNT and CDR2 YENEEA. The CDR3 has 15 residues. V dropped 1 base and J dropped 1 base, with 8 bases sitting between them. Drawing the rest from reference TRBV11-3 and TRBJ2-4, the complete variable domain is EAGVVQSPRYKIIEKKQPVAFWCNPISGHNTLYWYLQNLGQGPELLIRYENEEAVDDSQLPKDRFSAERLKGVDSTLKIQPAELGDSAVYLCASSLVGAAKNIQYFGAGTRLSVL.